These 2 T cell receptor beta chains share one sample of origin, sequenced in a study of cytomegalovirus exposure and HLA in healthy donors. PCR was performed using 60 Vbeta and 13 Jbeta primers. Produced via immunoSEQ multiplex PCR; TCRdb's table is partial and in-frame only. The data contain some 140,000 clones, nearly 80% of them singletons. The sequencing input was PBMCs. The receptors were sampled from a male donor in good health and CMV-seronegative.

The chain is built from TRBV7-3 and TRBJ2-1, with 8 positions matching TRBD2. There are 15 residues in the CDR3. The V gene end was trimmed by 5 bases and the J gene end by 4 bases; junction bases not matched to a gene: 7. Per germline, CDR1 SGHTA and CDR2 FQGTGA. The CDR3 loop reads CASSRAGGRYNEQFF. CDR3 sequence (DNA): TGTGCCAGCAGCCGGGCGGGGGGCCGTTACAATGAGCAGTTCTTC.

V is TRBV5-6 and J is TRBJ1-5, with D perhaps matching TRBD1 (5 bases). V was trimmed by 6 bases and J by 4 bases, leaving 17 bases between them. Per the germline V gene, CDR1 is SGHDT and CDR2 is YYEEEE. The CDR3 is 15 amino acids. The CDR3 spells CASTAGRLGNQPQHF. The CDR3, as DNA: TGTGCCAGCACTGCAGGGAGGCTGGGAAATCAGCCCCAGCATTTT.